This T cell receptor (beta chain) was captured in a study of blood T cells in healthy people across ages. For the second PCR, which ran for roughly 6 to 11 cycles, a sample-barcoded 5' primer and a J-beta primer mix were used. TCRdb itself ran the 5' RACE reads through MiXCR, one entry per CDR3 protein. The sample consists of approximately 760,000 distinct CDR3 sequences, just under 25% of them appearing once. These data also featured in a second study, about T cells of mothers and their children.

Sequencing used blood. This sequence was found in a boy aged 10-17 years in good health.

CDR3 sequence reads: CASSLAERDRVRGTGSYNEQFF. Written as DNA, the CDR3 is TGTGCCAGCAGCTTAGCGGAAAGGGACAGGGTTCGGGGTACCGGTTCCTACAATGAGCAGTTCTTC. The chain combines TRBV7-6 with TRBJ2-1, with 9 positions matching TRBD1. The germline CDR1 and CDR2 sequences are SGHVS and FNYEAQ. The trim removed 0 bases at V and 1 base at J, leaving 19 bases unmatched. The CDR3 has 22 residues.